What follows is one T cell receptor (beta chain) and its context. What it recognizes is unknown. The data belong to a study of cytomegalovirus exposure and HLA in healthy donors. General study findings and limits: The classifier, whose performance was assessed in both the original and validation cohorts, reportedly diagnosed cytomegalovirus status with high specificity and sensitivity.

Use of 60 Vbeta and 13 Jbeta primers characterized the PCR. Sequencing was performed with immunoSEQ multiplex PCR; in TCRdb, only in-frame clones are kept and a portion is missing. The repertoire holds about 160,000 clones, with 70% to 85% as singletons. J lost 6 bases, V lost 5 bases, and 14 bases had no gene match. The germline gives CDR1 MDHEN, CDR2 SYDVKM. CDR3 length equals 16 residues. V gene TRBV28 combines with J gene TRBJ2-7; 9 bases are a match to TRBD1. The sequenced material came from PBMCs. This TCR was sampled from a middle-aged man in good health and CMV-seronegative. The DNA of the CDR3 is TGTGCCAGCAGTAAACCCTCTGGGACAGGGCAGTTCGAGCAGTACTTC. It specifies CASSKPSGTGQFEQYF.